Below, 31 T cell receptor beta chains from the same sample are listed, as sequenced in a study of graft-versus-host responses after intestinal transplantation. The table came from immunoSEQ multiplex PCR; TCRdb's copy has only in-frame clones and leaves some out. The table includes 85,000 to 90,000 clones, approximately 90% detected once. Their specific antigens are unknown. The sequencing here drew on unstimulated CD4+ T cells sorted from spleen or lymph node cells, taken before transplant. These receptors were collected from a human donor who was the organ donor for an intestinal transplant.

The chain is built from TRBV5-1 and TRBJ2-3; D not certain. CDR3 length: 14 amino acids. The V gene's germline CDR1 is SGHRS and CDR2 YFSETQ. Trimming removed 0 bases from V and 2 bases from J, with 7 bases in between. CDR3 amino acids: CASSLGQSTDTQYF. The CDR3 bases are TGCGCCAGCAGCTTGGGGCAGTCCACAGATACGCAGTATTTT. The whole variable domain, remainder taken from reference TRBV5-1 and TRBJ2-3, is KAGVTQTPRYLIKTRGQQVTLSCSPISGHRSVSWYQQTPGQGLQFLFEYFSETQRNKGNFPGRFSGRQFSNSRSEMNVSTLELGDSALYLCASSLGQSTDTQYFGPGTRLTVL.

V is TRBV19 and J is TRBJ2-2; D is possibly TRBD2 (6 bases). Trimming left V 4 bases short and J 4 bases short, with 19 bases between. CDR1 is LNHDA, CDR2 SQIVND, per germline (reference sequence). This CDR3 spans 17 amino acids. In DNA form, the CDR3 reads TGTGCCAGTAGTAGGGAGGCGGCTCGGACTCTCACCGGGGAGCTGTTTTTT. Translation gives CASSREAARTLTGELFF.

This chain connects TRBV21-1 to TRBJ2-6; the table calls TRBD1, which could not be checked here. TRBV21-1 is a known pseudogene. There are 22 residues in the CDR3. The CDR3 region is CALYPTSSVLDSLTPGANVLTF. Here the CDR3 DNA reads TGTGCCCTCTATCCAACCTCTTCCGTCTTGGACAGTCTCACTCCTGGGGCCAACGTCCTGACTTTC.

The gene calls are TRBV11-2 and TRBJ1-1; D possibly corresponds to TRBD1 (6 bases). There are 13 residues in the CDR3. The germline V and J ends were trimmed by 3 bases and 1 base, with 6 bases remaining between them. The germline V gene encodes CDR1 SGHAT and CDR2 FQNNGV. CDR3 residues: CASSLTGNTEAFF. The CDR3 nucleotides are TGTGCCAGCAGCTTGACAGGGAACACTGAAGCTTTCTTT.

The chain links TRBV5-1 to TRBJ2-1; 11 positions match TRBD2. This CDR3 is built from 18 residues. V lost 4 bases to trimming and J lost 5 bases; unmatched junction nucleotides: 14. Germline CDR1 SGHRS, CDR2 YFSETQ. The CDR3 is CASSRIWISGGADNEQFF. CDR3 nucleotide sequence: TGCGCCAGCAGCCGTATTTGGATTAGCGGGGGGGCCGACAATGAGCAGTTCTTC.

The chain is built from TRBV14 and TRBJ2-7; 7 nucleotides line up with TRBD1. CDR1 is SGHDN, CDR2 FVKESK, per germline. Losses at the gene ends were 1 base for V and 6 bases for J; bases not matched to a gene: 6. CDR3 length: 14 amino acids. CDR3 coding DNA: TGTGCCAGCAGCCAAGCGAGAGGGGGCTTCGAGCAGTACTTC. Amino acid sequence: CASSQARGGFEQYF.

The V gene is TRBV5-1, the J gene TRBJ2-4; D possibly corresponds to TRBD1 (5 bases). With 2 bases removed from V and 0 bases from J, the gap between germline ends came to 12 bases. From germline, CDR1 is SGHRS and CDR2 YFSETQ. This CDR3 contains 16 residues. CDR3 loop: CASSFDSNLAKNIQYF. The CDR3, as DNA: TGCGCCAGCAGCTTCGACAGTAACTTAGCCAAAAACATTCAGTACTTC.

The J gene is TRBJ2-1, the V gene TRBV6-1, with 7 nucleotides matching TRBD1. The CDR3 spans 15 residues. Germline trimming cut 6 bases from V and 0 bases from J; bases unmatched to any gene: 5. The germline V gene encodes CDR1 MNHNS and CDR2 SASEGT. CDR3 sequence (DNA): TGTGCCAGCAGATTGGACAGGAGCTCCTACAATGAGCAGTTCTTC. It yields the protein CASRLDRSSYNEQFF.

Written as DNA, the CDR3 is TGTGCCAGCAGCTTGATCCTAGCGGGAGTAGAGACCCAGTACTTC. This sequence encodes CASSLILAGVETQYF. The chain combines TRBV5-4 with TRBJ2-5, with 10 bases lining up with TRBD2. V dropped 1 base and J dropped 4; count of bases not matched to a gene: 4. Germline CDR1 and CDR2: SGHNT and YYREEE (reference sequence). This CDR3 is built from 15 residues.

Worth noting for this clone: Other DNA variants within this sample encode the same CDR3. The chain has TRBV6-5 and TRBJ2-7; 8 nucleotides match TRBD1. This CDR3 comprises 14 residues. The J segment lost 4 bases and the V segment lost 2 bases, leaving 4 bases of the junction unmatched. From germline, CDR1 is MNHEY and CDR2 SVGAGI. In DNA form, the CDR3 reads TGTGCCAGCAGTTACGCTGGACAGGGTTACGAGCAGTACTTC. This translates into CASSYAGQGYEQYF.

The chain has TRBV11-2 and TRBJ2-7, with 12 bases fitting TRBD2. V shed 0 bases, J shed 2 bases, and the junction held 5 bases outside the gene matches. The germline CDR1 and CDR2 sequences are SGHAT and FQNNGV. The CDR3 has 17 amino acids. DNA for the CDR3: TGTGCCAGCAGCTTAGACCGGCTAGCGGGAGGGGCCTACGAGCAGTACTTC. This translates into CASSLDRLAGGAYEQYF.

This chain joins TRBV30 and TRBJ1-1; D gene unclear. Per the germline V gene, CDR1 is GTSNPN and CDR2 is SVGIG (reference sequence). This CDR3 comprises 14 residues. V was shortened by 3 bases and J by 1 base, with 12 bases between the two germline ends. CDR3 nucleotides: TGTGCCTGGAGCGTGCGGGGTACGAACACTGAAGCTTTCTTT. Its protein product is CAWSVRGTNTEAFF. The full variable domain, completed using reference TRBV30 and TRBJ1-1, is SQTIHQWPATLVQPVGSPLSLECTVEGTSNPNLYWYRQAAGRGLQLLFYSVGIGQISSEVPQNLSASRPQDRQFILSSKKLLLSDSGFYLCAWSVRGTNTEAFFGQGTRLTVV.

V usage is TRBV19 and J usage is TRBJ2-1, with D unclear. The CDR3 extends over 13 amino acids. CDR1 is LNHDA, CDR2 SQIVND, per germline (reference sequence). V lost 3 bases to trimming and J lost 4 bases, with 7 bases between them. CDR3 region: CASSIGAYNEQFF. CDR3 bases: TGTGCCAGTAGTATCGGAGCTTACAATGAGCAGTTCTTC.

The chain couples TRBV21-1 to TRBJ2-7; TRBD2, the table's D call, was not compared with the DNA. TRBV21-1 is listed as a pseudogene. This CDR3 is 15 amino acids long. CDR3 in DNA: TGTGCCAGCAGCAAAGAAGAGCTAGCGGGAGACGAGCAGTACTTC. This encodes CASSKEELAGDEQYF.

The chain uses TRBV7-2 and TRBJ2-7, with 9 bases lining up with TRBD1. CDR1 is SGHTA and CDR2 is FQGNSA in the germline V gene. Trimming removed 1 base from V and 2 bases from J; junction bases left unmatched: 6. This CDR3 spans 16 amino acids. The CDR3 DNA reads as TGTGCCAGCAGCTTAGGTCCTACAGGGGGCACCTACGAGCAGTACTTC. It is translated as CASSLGPTGGTYEQYF.

The chain has TRBV10-3 and TRBJ1-1; TRBD1 matches 7 bases. Trimming at V came to 0 bases and at J to 6 bases, leaving 7 bases not matched to a gene. Germline V gene lookup returns CDR1 ENHRY and CDR2 SYGVKD. The CDR3 sequence is 15 residues long. The CDR3 loop reads CAISESRQGVAEAFF. DNA of the CDR3: TGTGCCATCAGTGAGTCCCGACAGGGTGTCGCTGAAGCTTTCTTT.

The V and J genes are TRBV19 and TRBJ1-1, with unresolved D. Trimming cost V 7 bases and J 0 bases, with 12 bases left between them. CDR3 length: 14 residues. Germline V gives CDR1 LNHDA, CDR2 SQIVND (reference sequence). The CDR3 protein is CASNFPDVNTEAFF. In DNA, the CDR3 is TGTGCCAGTAACTTCCCCGATGTGAACACTGAAGCTTTCTTT.

This clone has only one observation. The rearrangement joins TRBV4-2 to TRBJ2-3, with D perhaps matching TRBD1 (6 bases). Germline values: CDR1 LGHNA, CDR2 YNFKEQ. The CDR3 runs 15 residues. V dropped 4 bases and J dropped 5 bases, with 16 bases sitting between them. The CDR3 region is CASSPPPGAEDTQYF. In nucleotides, the CDR3 is TGTGCCAGCAGCCCACCCCCAGGGGCGGAAGATACGCAGTATTTT.

The chain recombines TRBV7-2 with TRBJ1-2, with a possible D match to TRBD1 (5 bases). The V end was cut by 2 bases, the J end by 3 bases, with 10 bases between. The CDR3 is 14 residues long. The V gene's germline CDR1 is SGHTA and CDR2 FQGNSA. The DNA for the CDR3 is TGTGCCAGCAGCTTAAAGTCGGGGGACTATGGCTACACCTTC. As protein: CASSLKSGDYGYTF.

V is TRBV28 and J is TRBJ1-2; D gene unclear. The germline V and J ends were trimmed by 6 bases and 2 bases, with 13 bases remaining between them. This CDR3 is 14 amino acids long. Germline CDR1 MDHEN, CDR2 SYDVKM. CDR3 sequence reads: CASRDRTGNYGYTF. In DNA form, the CDR3 reads TGTGCCAGCAGGGATCGGACGGGGAACTATGGCTACACCTTC.

This clone has more than one count but fewer than ten. The chain links TRBV5-8 to TRBJ2-2; D is unresolved. The CDR3 sequence is 12 residues long. The germline gives CDR1 SGHTS, CDR2 YDEGEE. With 7 bases removed from V and 8 bases from J, the gap between germline ends came to 12 bases. CDR3 DNA: TGTGCCAGCCGACCAGGTTTGGGGGAGCTGTTTTTT. Translation: CASRPGLGELFF.

The J gene is TRBJ2-2, the V gene TRBV7-9, with a possible D match to TRBD2 (5 bases). Trimming shortened V by 1 base and J by 5 bases, and 11 bases separated the two germline ends. Germline CDR1 is SEHNR and CDR2 is FQNEAQ (reference sequence). The CDR3 contains 15 residues. CDR3 DNA sequence: TGTGCCAGCAGCTTAGGGGCGGGTCCAACCGGGGAGCTGTTTTTT. This codes for CASSLGAGPTGELFF. Drawing the rest from reference TRBV7-9 and TRBJ2-2, the complete variable domain is DTGVSQNPRHKITKRGQNVTFRCDPISEHNRLYWYRQTLGQGPEFLTYFQNEAQLEKSRLLSDRFSAERPKGSFSTLEIQRTEQGDSAMYLCASSLGAGPTGELFFGEGSRLTVL.

The chain couples TRBV30 to TRBJ1-4; possibly TRBD1 for D (5 bases). CDR3 length: 13 residues. Deletions cut 3 bases from V and 8 bases from J, with 13 bases between. Germline assignment: CDR1 GTSNPN and CDR2 SVGIG (reference sequence). CDR3: CAWRSRQREKLFF. The CDR3 DNA is TGTGCCTGGAGGTCCCGACAGAGAGAAAAACTGTTTTTT.

The rearrangement joins TRBV29-1 to TRBJ1-1; tentative D call: TRBD1 (5 bases). The ends were cut back, 4 bases at V and 5 bases at J, with 17 bases in the middle. The CDR3 extends over 14 amino acids. Germline CDR1 SQVTM, CDR2 ANQGSEA. CDR3 sequence reads: CSVGVQGGRTEAFF. As DNA, the CDR3 is TGCAGCGTTGGGGTTCAGGGTGGGAGGACTGAAGCTTTCTTT. Together with reference TRBV29-1 and TRBJ1-1, the CDR3 gives the full variable domain: SAVISQKPSRDICQRGTSLTIQCQVDSQVTMMFWYRQQPGQSLTLIATANQGSEATYESGFVIDKFPISRPNLTFSTLTVSNMSPEDSSIYLCSVGVQGGRTEAFFGQGTRLTVV.

The chain recombines TRBV11-2 with TRBJ1-5; 8 nucleotides agree with TRBD1. Germline V gene data show CDR1 as SGHAT and CDR2 as FQNNGV. The length of the CDR3 is 14 residues. The ends lost 5 bases at V and 7 bases at J; junction bases unmatched: 7. The CDR3 sequence is CASSTGTGSQPQHF. The CDR3 bases are TGTGCCAGCAGCACAGGGACAGGATCCCAGCCCCAGCATTTT.

The V and J genes are TRBV21-1 and TRBJ1-1; the table's D call, TRBD1, was not checked against the DNA. TRBV21-1 is flagged as a pseudogene. This CDR3 spans 15 amino acids. The CDR3 loop is CASSKVGTGPTEAFF. The DNA for the CDR3 is TGTGCCAGCAGCAAAGTAGGGACAGGGCCTACTGAAGCTTTCTTT.

The chain employs TRBV13 and TRBJ2-3; D remains ambiguous. Germline V gene sequence: CDR1 PRHDT, CDR2 FYEKMQ (reference sequence). CDR3 size: 13 residues. V gave up 5 bases and J gave up 2 bases, with 8 bases separating them. CDR3 nucleotide sequence: TGTGCCAGCAGCCACCAGTCCACAGATACGCAGTATTTT. Protein: CASSHQSTDTQYF. The full variable domain, with the rest looked up from reference TRBV13 and TRBJ2-3, is AAGVIQSPRHLIKEKRETATLKCYPIPRHDTVYWYQQGPGQDPQFLISFYEKMQSDKGSIPDRFSAQQFSDYHSELNMSSLELGDSALYFCASSHQSTDTQYFGPGTRLTVL.

This clone was recorded only once. The chain carries TRBV4-2 and TRBJ2-2; no clear D. CDR1 is LGHNA, CDR2 YNFKEQ, per germline. V lost 1 base and J lost 0, with 9 bases in between. This CDR3 is built from 16 residues. CDR3 amino acids: CASSQAWASNTGELFF. DNA for the CDR3: TGTGCCAGCAGCCAAGCGTGGGCGTCGAACACCGGGGAGCTGTTTTTT.

The chain links TRBV4-2 to TRBJ2-1, with D perhaps matching TRBD2 (6 bases). Germline values: CDR1 LGHNA, CDR2 YNFKEQ. Trimming removed 2 bases at V and 10 bases at J, with 18 bases between. The CDR3 is made up of 15 amino acids. CDR3 bases: TGTGCCAGCAGCCAATCTACTTGGGGCCTAGCGGAGCAGTTCTTC. As protein: CASSQSTWGLAEQFF.

V gene TRBV5-1 combines with J gene TRBJ2-7; the D gene is possibly TRBD1 (6 bases). The CDR3 is 14 residues long. The V end was cut by 2 bases, the J end by 0 bases, with 9 bases between. CDR1 SGHRS and CDR2 YFSETQ come from the germline V gene. CDR3: CASSLQGNSYEQYF. The CDR3 DNA reads TGCGCCAGCAGCTTACAGGGCAACTCCTACGAGCAGTACTTC.

The chain is built from TRBV30 and TRBJ1-6; D is uncertain. CDR1 and CDR2 (germline): GTSNPN, SVGIG (reference sequence). V was shortened by 3 bases and J by 13 bases, with 13 bases between the two germline ends. This CDR3 has 12 residues. The CDR3 coding sequence is TGTGCCTGGAGCGGGCGGGATAGTCCCCTCCACTTT. Amino acid sequence: CAWSGRDSPLHF.